The 25 T cell receptor beta chains in this list originate from one sample, sequenced in a study of T cell changes during pregnancy in multiple sclerosis. Some clones are missing from TCRdb's copy, which holds only in-frame ones; the method was immunoSEQ multiplex PCR. The table includes tens of thousands of clones, about nine tenths detected once. The sequences come from CD4+ T cells from peripheral blood mononuclear cells, collected after pregnancy. Receptor source: a female donor with multiple sclerosis, enrolled in a pregnancy study.

DNA of the CDR3: TGTGCCAGCAGTTGGACAGGGAACACCGGGGAGCTGTTTTTT. As protein: CASSWTGNTGELFF. The chain couples TRBV28 to TRBJ2-2; TRBD1 matches 7 bases. Losses at the gene ends were 4 bases for V and 1 base for J; bases not matched to a gene: 0. The CDR3 is 14 residues long. Per germline, CDR1 MDHEN and CDR2 SYDVKM.

This rearrangement joins TRBV7-2 to TRBJ1-2, with D possibly matching TRBD1 (5 bases). The V end lost 5 bases, the J end lost 8 bases, and 24 bases lay between the germline ends. Germline V gene sequence: CDR1 SGHTA, CDR2 FQGNSA. CDR3 length: 16 amino acids. CDR3 sequence: CASSPEGSGLSLGYTF. DNA of the CDR3: TGTGCCAGCAGCCCAGAAGGTTCGGGACTTTCGCTCGGCTACACCTTC.

The V call is TRBV10-1, the J call TRBJ2-7; TRBD2 might be the D (5 bases). The length of the CDR3 is 13 residues. Germline V gene lookup returns CDR1 WNHNN and CDR2 SYGVQD (reference sequence). Deletions cut 5 bases from V and 0 bases from J, with 8 bases between. CDR3 in amino acids: CASSPGFSYEQYF. In nucleotides, the CDR3 is TGCGCCAGCAGTCCGGGATTCTCCTACGAGCAGTACTTC.

The J gene is TRBJ1-3, the V gene TRBV28, with TRBD1 identical over 8 bases. This CDR3 comprises 18 residues. CDR1 is MDHEN, CDR2 SYDVKM, per germline. V shed 3 bases, J shed 0 bases, and the junction held 10 bases outside the gene matches. The CDR3 here is CASSFLTGAAHSGNTIYF. The CDR3 DNA is TGTGCCAGCAGTTTCCTGACAGGGGCGGCTCACTCTGGAAACACCATATATTTT.

This rearrangement joins TRBV30 to TRBJ1-1, with 8 nucleotides matching TRBD1. The ends lost 4 bases at V and 7 bases at J; junction bases unmatched: 8. In germline, CDR1 is GTSNPN, CDR2 SVGIG (reference sequence). The CDR3 sequence is 13 residues long. The CDR3 spells CAWTRGRIGEAFF. The CDR3 coding sequence is TGTGCCTGGACCAGGGGGCGAATTGGTGAAGCTTTCTTT.

The chain couples TRBV28 to TRBJ1-4; D ambiguous. In germline, CDR1 is MDHEN, CDR2 SYDVKM. Trimming left V 5 bases short and J 2 bases short, with 9 bases between. This CDR3 region has 14 residues. CDR3 nucleotides: TGTGCCAGCAGTCCCCCGGGGACTAATGAAAAACTGTTTTTT. Translated: CASSPPGTNEKLFF.

The chain couples TRBV4-1 to TRBJ2-4; D might be TRBD2 (6 bases). The CDR3 is 17 amino acids. Germline CDR1 and CDR2: MGHRA and YSYEKL. With 4 bases removed from V and 0 bases from J, the gap between germline ends came to 16 bases. The CDR3 region has the DNA TGCGCCAGCAGCCCTCTCGGCGAGGGACTAGCCAAAAACATTCAGTACTTC. It is translated as CASSPLGEGLAKNIQYF.

The gene calls are TRBV19 and TRBJ1-1; D is undetermined. Germline CDR1 LNHDA, CDR2 SQIVND (reference sequence). V lost 8 bases to trimming and J lost 6 bases, with 19 bases between them. The CDR3 totals 14 residues. CDR3 sequence (DNA): TGTGCCAGTGGGCCCCTAAACAGTCTATCTGAAGCTTTCTTT. This translates into CASGPLNSLSEAFF.

The chain joins TRBV28 to TRBJ2-1; D is possibly TRBD2 (6 bases). Trimming left V 10 bases short and J 0 bases short, with 13 bases between. The CDR3 loop spans 14 amino acids. Per germline, CDR1 MDHEN and CDR2 SYDVKM. CDR3 in amino acids: CATLDGSSYNEQFF. The DNA for the CDR3 is TGTGCCACCCTAGACGGGAGCTCCTACAATGAGCAGTTCTTC.

The CDR3 protein is CASSQDQGWEPETQYF. CDR3 nucleotides: TGTGCCAGCAGCCAAGATCAGGGTTGGGAACCAGAGACCCAGTACTTC. This chain connects TRBV14 to TRBJ2-5; tentatively, D is TRBD1 (5 bases). The V end lost 0 bases, the J end lost 4 bases, and 15 bases lay between the germline ends. The CDR3 has 16 residues. The germline V gene encodes CDR1 SGHDN and CDR2 FVKESK.

This clone was detected only once. This CDR3 reads CASSRGLAGNTGELFF. The CDR3 DNA reads TGTGCCAGCAGTCGGGGACTAGCGGGGAACACCGGGGAGCTGTTTTTT. The rearrangement links TRBV27 to TRBJ2-2; 12 bases match TRBD2. Looked up from germline, CDR1 is MNHEY and CDR2 is SMNVEV (reference sequence). CDR3 length: 16 residues. Germline trimming cut 5 bases from V and 1 base from J; bases unmatched to any gene: 2.

The count of this clone is one. The chain is built from TRBV6-6 and TRBJ1-2, with D maybe TRBD1 (6 bases). V lost 5 bases, J lost 5 bases, and 12 bases lay in between. CDR1 MNHNY and CDR2 SVGAGI come from the germline V gene (reference sequence). The CDR3 has 13 amino acids. The chain's CDR3 is CASSTGTVYGYTF. DNA of the CDR3: TGTGCCAGCAGTACAGGGACGGTGTATGGCTACACCTTC.

The chain carries TRBV30 and TRBJ2-3; D gene unclear. CDR3 length: 13 amino acids. V was cut by 2 bases and J by 2 bases, with 8 bases left in between. The germline gives CDR1 GTSNPN, CDR2 SVGIG (reference sequence). This CDR3 reads CAWSPDNTDTQYF. The CDR3, as DNA: TGTGCCTGGAGTCCAGATAACACAGATACGCAGTATTTT.

This chain links TRBV7-3 with TRBJ2-3; 12 bases line up with TRBD2. The CDR3 loop spans 16 amino acids. CDR1 and CDR2 from the germline V gene are SGHTA and FQGTGA. V dropped 4 bases and J dropped 4; count of bases not matched to a gene: 6. The CDR3 coding sequence is TGTGCCAGCAGCTCCGGACTAGCGGGACTCCCAGATACGCAGTATTTT. As protein: CASSSGLAGLPDTQYF.

The CDR3 protein is CASSLSTGGRNEQYF. In DNA, the CDR3 is TGTGCCAGCAGTTTATCGACAGGGGGCAGGAACGAGCAGTACTTC. This sequence joins TRBV28 and TRBJ2-7; 10 nucleotides align to TRBD1. V dropped 1 base and J dropped 5; count of bases not matched to a gene: 5. The CDR3 has 15 residues. Germline assignment: CDR1 MDHEN and CDR2 SYDVKM.

The V and J genes are TRBV27 and TRBJ2-7, with D unclear. The germline CDR1 and CDR2 sequences are MNHEY and SMNVEV (reference sequence). The CDR3 consists of 15 residues. V lost 0 bases, J lost 1 base, and 10 bases lay in between. The CDR3 DNA sequence: TGTGCCAGCAGTTTATCACCGGAGCTATCCTACGAGCAGTACTTC. Protein product: CASSLSPELSYEQYF.

This chain links TRBV5-1 with TRBJ2-5, with 11 bases that match TRBD2. The CDR3 length is 15 residues. V trimming: 2 bases; J trimming: 2 bases; junction bases outside the gene matches: 2. Germline V gene sequence: CDR1 SGHRS, CDR2 YFSETQ. CDR3 coding DNA: TGCGCCAGCAGCTTAGGGACTAGCGGACAAGAGACCCAGTACTTC. This encodes CASSLGTSGQETQYF.

This sequence joins TRBV7-2 and TRBJ2-5, with 11 bases lining up with TRBD2. With V trimmed by 5 bases and J by 3 bases, 5 bases remained unmatched. CDR3 size: 15 residues. Germline V lookup: CDR1 SGHTA, CDR2 FQGNSA. The CDR3 reads CASSELGLAEETQYF. CDR3 coding DNA: TGTGCCAGCAGCGAGCTGGGACTAGCGGAAGAGACCCAGTACTTC.

The CDR3 loop is CASSLSGYEQYF. DNA of the CDR3: TGTGCCAGCAGCTTATCCGGCTACGAGCAGTACTTC. This sequence joins TRBV7-8 and TRBJ2-7; no clear D gene. Deletions cut 2 bases from V and 3 bases from J, with 5 bases between. Germline assignment: CDR1 SGHVS and CDR2 FQNEAQ. This CDR3 has 12 residues.

The chain carries TRBV2 and TRBJ2-5, with 13 bases aligning to TRBD2. Trimming took 8 bases from V and 3 from J; bases not matched to a gene: 6. Germline V gene sequence: CDR1 SNHLY, CDR2 FYNNEI. The CDR3 totals 15 residues. The CDR3 is CASRRTSGSEETQYF. The CDR3 DNA sequence: TGTGCCAGCCGCCGGACTAGCGGGAGCGAAGAGACCCAGTACTTC.

The V gene is TRBV29-1, the J gene TRBJ1-2; D gene uncertain. V was pared by 4 bases and J by 7 bases, with 10 bases between. The CDR3 extends over 11 amino acids. Germline V gives CDR1 SQVTM, CDR2 ANQGSEA. CDR3 sequence (DNA): TGCAGCGTTGGGGAGGACTTTGGCTACACCTTC. Amino acid sequence: CSVGEDFGYTF.

The chain joins TRBV9 to TRBJ2-7; a weak D match, TRBD2 (5 bases). Germline CDR1 is SGDLS and CDR2 is YYNGEE. This CDR3 has 14 residues. V shed 4 bases and J shed 0 bases, with 11 bases lying between them. The CDR3 protein is CASSPGLRSYEQYF. DNA of the CDR3: TGTGCCAGCAGCCCAGGACTGCGCTCCTACGAGCAGTACTTC.

The chain uses TRBV6-1 and TRBJ2-1, with D uncertain. The CDR3 has 11 amino acids. The germline gives CDR1 MNHNS, CDR2 SASEGT. V lost 6 bases, J lost 13 bases, and 13 bases lay in between. CDR3 sequence reads: CASRSVTIQFF. Here the CDR3 DNA reads TGTGCCAGCAGGTCCGTCACAATACAGTTCTTC.

The chain employs TRBV5-1 and TRBJ2-7, with 13 bases matching TRBD2. The CDR3 runs 15 residues. The germline CDR1 and CDR2 sequences are SGHRS and YFSETQ. J gave up 7 bases and V 1 base, and 5 bases lay outside the gene matches. CDR3: CASSLTGLAGREQYF. The CDR3 nucleotides are TGCGCCAGCAGCTTGACGGGACTAGCGGGAAGAGAGCAGTACTTC.

The chain combines TRBV18 with TRBJ1-1; a possible D gene is TRBD1 (5 bases). Trimming pared 7 bases from V and 0 bases from J, leaving 15 bases between. Per the germline V gene, CDR1 is KGHSH and CDR2 is LQKENI. The CDR3 loop spans 15 amino acids. CDR3: CASLGTGGVNTEAFF. The DNA for the CDR3 is TGTGCCAGCTTAGGGACGGGGGGAGTGAACACTGAAGCTTTCTTT. The full variable domain, completed using reference TRBV18 and TRBJ1-1, is NAGVMQNPRHLVRRRGQEARLRCSPMKGHSHVYWYRQLPEEGLKFMVYLQKENIIDESGMPKERFSAEFPKEGPSILRIQQVVRGDSAAYFCASLGTGGVNTEAFFGQGTRLTVV.